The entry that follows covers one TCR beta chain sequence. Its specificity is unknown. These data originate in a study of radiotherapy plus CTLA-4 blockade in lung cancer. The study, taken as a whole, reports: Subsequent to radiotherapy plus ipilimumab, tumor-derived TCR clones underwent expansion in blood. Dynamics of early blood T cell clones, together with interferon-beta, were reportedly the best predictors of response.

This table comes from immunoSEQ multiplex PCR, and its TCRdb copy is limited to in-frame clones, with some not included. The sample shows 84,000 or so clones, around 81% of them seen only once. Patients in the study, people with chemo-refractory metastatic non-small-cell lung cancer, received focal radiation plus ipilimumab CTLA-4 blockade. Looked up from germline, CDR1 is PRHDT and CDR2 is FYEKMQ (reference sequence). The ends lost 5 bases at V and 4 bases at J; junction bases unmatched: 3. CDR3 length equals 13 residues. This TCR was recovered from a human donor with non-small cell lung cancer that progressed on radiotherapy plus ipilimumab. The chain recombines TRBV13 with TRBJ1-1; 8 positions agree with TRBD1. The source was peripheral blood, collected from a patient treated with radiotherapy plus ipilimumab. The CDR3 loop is CASSGTGGTEAFF. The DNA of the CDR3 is TGTGCCAGCAGCGGAACAGGGGGCACTGAAGCTTTCTTT.